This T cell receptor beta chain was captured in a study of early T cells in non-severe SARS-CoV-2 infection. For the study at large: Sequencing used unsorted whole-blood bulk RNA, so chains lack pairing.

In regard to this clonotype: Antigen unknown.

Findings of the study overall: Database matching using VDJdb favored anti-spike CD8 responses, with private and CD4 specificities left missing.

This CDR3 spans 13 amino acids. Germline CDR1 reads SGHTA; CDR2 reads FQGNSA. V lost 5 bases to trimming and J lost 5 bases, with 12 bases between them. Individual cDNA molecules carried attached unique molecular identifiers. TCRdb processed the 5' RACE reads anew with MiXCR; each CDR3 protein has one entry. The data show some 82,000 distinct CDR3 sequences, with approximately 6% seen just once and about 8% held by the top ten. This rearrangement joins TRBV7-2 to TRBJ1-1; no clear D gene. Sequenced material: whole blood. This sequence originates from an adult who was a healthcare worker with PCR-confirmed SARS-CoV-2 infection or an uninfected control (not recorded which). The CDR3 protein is CASSQAGETEAFF. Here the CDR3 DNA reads TGTGCCAGCAGCCAGGCAGGAGAAACTGAAGCTTTCTTT.